One sample yielded the 27 T cell receptor beta chains listed below, sequenced in a study of OX40 agonist ivuxolimab in advanced cancers. Sequenced by immunoSEQ multiplex PCR; TCRdb stores in-frame clones only, minus some. The repertoire holds roughly 30,000 clones, 85% to 95% seen once, with more than 20% in the top ten. The material sequenced was CD4+ or CD8+ T cells sorted from blood, taken in a trial of the OX40 agonist ivuxolimab. The receptors here all came from an adult with an advanced solid tumor such as melanoma, head and neck, liver or kidney cancer.

This clone has only a few counts. The genes are TRBV10-3 and TRBJ2-5, with D tentatively TRBD1 (6 bases). V was pared by 0 bases and J by 5 bases, with 16 bases between. There are 16 residues in the CDR3. From germline, CDR1 is ENHRY and CDR2 SYGVKD. The CDR3 sequence is CAISESIVQGGETQYF. The DNA for the CDR3 is TGTGCCATCAGTGAGTCAATCGTACAGGGTGGTGAGACCCAGTACTTC.

Within the sample, this clone is medium-sized. This chain uses TRBV5-4 with TRBJ2-7; TRBD2 matches 10 bases. The CDR3 consists of 15 residues. In germline, CDR1 is SGHNT, CDR2 YYREEE (reference sequence). J gave up 2 bases and V 5 bases, and 7 bases lay outside the gene matches. CDR3 bases: TGTGCCAGCAGACCTAGCGGGAGTGGCCCCTACGAGCAGTACTTC. Encoded protein: CASRPSGSGPYEQYF.

The DNA of the CDR3 is TGTGCCAGCAGTTTATGGTCTCCCCTAGGTGAGCGGGGCACCTACGAGCAGTACTTC. This sequence encodes CASSLWSPLGERGTYEQYF. The rearrangement joins TRBV28 to TRBJ2-7; 7 bases agree with TRBD2. The CDR3 extends over 19 amino acids. Germline CDR1 reads MDHEN; CDR2 reads SYDVKM. V dropped 0 bases and J dropped 2; count of bases not matched to a gene: 16.

This chain links TRBV11-2 with TRBJ2-1; maybe TRBD2 (5 bases). The CDR3 is 12 residues long. Germline lookup yields CDR1 SGHAT and CDR2 FQNNGV. V was trimmed by 6 bases and J by 6 bases, leaving 9 bases between them. The CDR3 reads CASRATSNEQFF. The CDR3 region has the DNA TGTGCCAGCAGAGCTACTAGCAATGAGCAGTTCTTC.

J is TRBJ2-2 and V is TRBV2; D gene unclear. Per the germline V gene, CDR1 is SNHLY and CDR2 is FYNNEI. V dropped 3 bases and J dropped 4 bases, with 12 bases sitting between them. The CDR3 is 15 amino acids. CDR3 amino acids: CASSEIRAITGELFF. The CDR3 DNA reads TGTGCCAGCAGTGAGATACGGGCGATCACCGGGGAGCTGTTTTTT.

The chain links TRBV2 to TRBJ2-7; D gene uncertain. In germline, CDR1 is SNHLY, CDR2 FYNNEI. The CDR3 totals 15 residues. With 0 bases removed from V and 5 bases from J, the gap between germline ends came to 14 bases. Here the CDR3 DNA reads TGTGCCAGCAGTGAAGCGCCGGGCACTTCGGACGAGCAGTACTTC. Translated: CASSEAPGTSDEQYF.

The chain uses TRBV30 and TRBJ1-2; a weak D match, TRBD1 (5 bases). CDR1 and CDR2 from the germline V gene are GTSNPN and SVGIG (reference sequence). This CDR3 contains 15 residues. The germline V and J ends were trimmed by 3 bases and 0 bases, with 14 bases remaining between them. In DNA, the CDR3 is TGTGCCTGGAGGGTAGAGGGACTTTCTAACTATGGCTACACCTTC. Translated, it gives CAWRVEGLSNYGYTF. Variable domain in full (rest from reference TRBV30 and TRBJ1-2): SQTIHQWPATLVQPVGSPLSLECTVEGTSNPNLYWYRQAAGRGLQLLFYSVGIGQISSEVPQNLSASRPQDRQFILSSKKLLLSDSGFYLCAWRVEGLSNYGYTFGSGTRLTVV.

The chain has TRBV27 and TRBJ1-2, with D possibly TRBD1 on 6 matching bases. Trimming shortened V by 5 bases and J by 3 bases, and 13 bases separated the two germline ends. The CDR3 has 14 residues. Germline CDR1 MNHEY, CDR2 SMNVEV (reference sequence). CDR3 coding DNA: TGTGCCAGCAGTCAAGGGTGGGGGCACTATGGCTACACCTTC. Protein sequence: CASSQGWGHYGYTF.

The V gene is TRBV10-3, the J gene TRBJ1-1, with TRBD1 matching over 7 bases. V dropped 11 bases and J dropped 4; count of bases not matched to a gene: 13. Germline V gives CDR1 ENHRY, CDR2 SYGVKD. This CDR3 has 14 residues. CDR3 loop: CASETGPLATEAFF. The CDR3 DNA is TGTGCCTCGGAGACAGGGCCCCTGGCCACTGAAGCTTTCTTT.

This clone occurred once. The gene calls are TRBV27 and TRBJ2-3; D not certain. V gave up 0 bases and J gave up 4 bases, with 14 bases separating them. This CDR3 spans 16 amino acids. The germline V gene has CDR1 MNHEY and CDR2 SMNVEV (reference sequence). CDR3: CASSLSYLSQADTQYF. Here the CDR3 DNA reads TGTGCCAGCAGTTTATCGTATCTGTCCCAAGCAGATACGCAGTATTTT.

This clone occurred a few times. The chain joins TRBV27 to TRBJ2-7; D not resolved. Per the germline V gene, CDR1 is MNHEY and CDR2 is SMNVEV (reference sequence). The CDR3 has 13 amino acids. The V end lost 5 bases, the J end lost 6 bases, and 14 bases lay between the germline ends. The CDR3 DNA reads TGTGCCAGCAGTACCCCAGCAGGATCCGAGCAGTACTTC. Translating gives CASSTPAGSEQYF.

This chain links TRBV18 with TRBJ1-1, with D perhaps matching TRBD1 (6 bases). Germline V gives CDR1 KGHSH, CDR2 LQKENI. V shed 5 bases and J shed 1 base, with 14 bases lying between them. The CDR3 spans 15 residues. CDR3 sequence reads: CASSENRDQNTEAFF. The DNA for the CDR3 is TGTGCCAGCTCAGAGAACAGGGATCAGAACACTGAAGCTTTCTTT.

This clone was observed once. This sequence joins TRBV6-5 and TRBJ1-2; D perhaps matches TRBD1 (5 bases). Germline assignment: CDR1 MNHEY and CDR2 SVGAGI. The V gene lost 2 bases and the J gene lost 5 bases, with 15 bases spanning the gap. CDR3 size: 15 residues. CDR3 amino acids: CASSYPGTGPYGYTF. As DNA, the CDR3 is TGTGCCAGCAGTTACCCCGGGACGGGGCCTTATGGCTACACCTTC.

The rearrangement uses TRBV4-1 and TRBJ2-1; no firm D call. The V end lost 0 bases, the J end lost 8 bases, and 11 bases lay between the germline ends. Germline-derived CDR1 and CDR2 are MGHRA and YSYEKL. CDR3 length equals 14 residues. The CDR3 protein is CASSQESLVYEQFF. The CDR3 nucleotides read TGCGCCAGCAGCCAAGAGAGTTTAGTCTATGAGCAGTTCTTC.

The chain is built from TRBV11-3 and TRBJ2-7; TRBD1 aligns across 8 bases. J was trimmed by 5 bases and V by 6 bases; bases with no gene match: 12. CDR3 size: 15 residues. Germline values: CDR1 SGHNT, CDR2 YENEEA. CDR3 bases: TGTGCCAGCAGTAAAGCGGGCAGGGGGCCCCACGAGCAGTACTTC. Translation gives CASSKAGRGPHEQYF.

The rearrangement uses TRBV19 and TRBJ1-2, with 9 bases lining up with TRBD1. The CDR3 runs to 13 residues. V lost 5 bases and J lost 6; bases outside the gene matches: 4. CDR1 is LNHDA and CDR2 is SQIVND in the germline V gene (reference sequence). As DNA, the CDR3 is TGTGCCAGTAGTTTTGGGACAGGGAATGGCTACACCTTC. This translates into CASSFGTGNGYTF.

The V call is TRBV7-9, the J call TRBJ2-7; TRBD2 aligns across 8 bases. This CDR3 comprises 16 residues. With V trimmed by 5 bases and J by 0 bases, 9 bases remained unmatched. Germline CDR1 is SEHNR and CDR2 is FQNEAQ (reference sequence). The CDR3 bases are TGTGCCAGCAGCGAGGCAGTAGCGGGGAACTCCTACGAGCAGTACTTC. As protein: CASSEAVAGNSYEQYF.

The chain carries TRBV28 and TRBJ2-2; D ambiguous. CDR1 and CDR2 (germline): MDHEN, SYDVKM. There are 14 residues in the CDR3. With 2 bases removed from V and 3 bases from J, the gap between germline ends came to 7 bases. The CDR3 bases are TGTGCCAGCAGTTTAAAGCTAGACACCGGGGAGCTGTTTTTT. It is translated as CASSLKLDTGELFF.

This chain uses TRBV5-3 with TRBJ2-3, with D possibly matching TRBD2 (5 bases). TRBV5-3 is an open reading frame, and its role is uncertain. The CDR3 runs 13 residues. The germline V and J ends were trimmed by 4 bases and 6 bases, with 12 bases remaining between them. This CDR3 is CARSRTRVDTQYF. CDR3 DNA: TGTGCCAGAAGCCGAACTAGGGTTGATACGCAGTATTTT.

The genes are TRBV2 and TRBJ2-5, with D perhaps matching TRBD2 (6 bases). V was pared by 3 bases and J by 0 bases, with 14 bases between. Germline values: CDR1 SNHLY, CDR2 FYNNEI. The CDR3 sequence is 16 residues long. CDR3 amino acids: CASSEEGSMYQETQYF. The CDR3 DNA sequence: TGTGCCAGCAGTGAGGAGGGTTCCATGTACCAAGAGACCCAGTACTTC.

The chain uses TRBV7-9 and TRBJ1-6, with D uncertain. The CDR3 loop spans 12 amino acids. Germline loops: CDR1 SEHNR, CDR2 FQNEAQ (reference sequence). V was trimmed by 6 bases and J by 11 bases, leaving 11 bases between them. In DNA form, the CDR3 reads TGTGCCAGCAGAGCAGGCTCTACACCCCTCCACTTT. As protein: CASRAGSTPLHF.

This clone has just one count. V usage is TRBV20-1 and J usage is TRBJ2-2, with D unresolved. The V gene's germline CDR1 is DFQATT and CDR2 SNEGSKA (reference sequence). V lost 6 bases and J lost 7, with 6 bases in between. The CDR3 extends over 10 amino acids. The CDR3 here is CSASGGELFF. The CDR3 bases are TGCAGTGCATCCGGCGGGGAGCTGTTTTTT.

CDR3 sequence reads: CASSFTDFQYF. For the CDR3, the DNA is TGTGCCAGCAGCTTCACGGATTTCCAGTACTTC. This sequence joins TRBV7-9 and TRBJ2-7; D remains ambiguous. Germline V CDR1 and CDR2: SEHNR, FQNEAQ (reference sequence). The CDR3 has 11 residues. V lost 3 bases and J lost 10, with 10 bases in between.

The chain joins TRBV27 to TRBJ1-2; TRBD1 agrees at 7 bases. CDR1 is MNHEY, CDR2 SMNVEV, per germline (reference sequence). The junction had 10 bases not matched to a gene; V was cut back by 4 bases and J by 2 bases. This CDR3 spans 16 amino acids. The CDR3 region is CASSSNYRGWNYGYTF. The CDR3 nucleotides read TGTGCCAGCAGTTCCAATTACAGGGGATGGAACTATGGCTACACCTTC.

This clone was recorded once. This sequence joins TRBV5-6 and TRBJ2-3; 10 bases agree with TRBD2. Trimming at V came to 3 bases and at J to 0 bases, leaving 7 bases not matched to a gene. The CDR3 is made up of 17 amino acids. Germline CDR1 and CDR2: SGHDT and YYEEEE. As DNA, the CDR3 is TGTGCCAGCAGCTCCCCCGTACTAGCGGGGAGCACAGATACGCAGTATTTT. Residues: CASSSPVLAGSTDTQYF.

The chain has TRBV7-2 and TRBJ1-5; 7 bases map to TRBD1. CDR3 length: 15 amino acids. J gave up 3 bases and V 3 bases, and 5 bases lay outside the gene matches. Germline V gene sequence: CDR1 SGHTA, CDR2 FQGNSA. The CDR3 nucleotides read TGTGCCAGCAGCTTTTGGACAGGTTACAATCAGCCCCAGCATTTT. Encoded protein: CASSFWTGYNQPQHF.

Only one count was recorded for this clone. The CDR3 loop is CASSPGLNTGELFF. The CDR3, as DNA: TGTGCCAGCAGTCCGGGCCTGAACACCGGGGAGCTGTTTTTT. The V and J genes are TRBV27 and TRBJ2-2, with D hard to call. Germline V CDR1 and CDR2: MNHEY, SMNVEV (reference sequence). CDR3 length: 14 amino acids. Trimming pared 5 bases from V and 1 base from J, leaving 8 bases between.